The 27 T cell receptor beta chains given below trace back to one sample, sequenced in a study of regulatory T cells in long-lasting Graves disease. CDR3-region Arm-PCR and iRepertoire HTBI primers produced the TCR beta libraries. Each CDR3 protein gets one entry after TCRdb re-called the multiplex PCR reads with MiXCR. This sample has roughly 500,000 distinct CDR3 sequences, with 13% found just once. Described time point: newly diagnosed GD, antithyroid drugs for less than 3 months. RNA from PBMCs was the source of the TCR library. These same data were also listed under a study on T cells in Graves' hyperthyroidism and ophthalmopathy.

Source: peripheral blood mononuclear cells (PBMCs), taken at new diagnosis, from a patient treated with antithyroid drugs. All receptors come from a man younger than 45 with Graves disease.

This clonotype was seen ten or more times. The chain carries TRBV29-1 and TRBJ2-7, with 14 bases aligning to TRBD2. J gave up 5 bases and V 4 bases, and 4 bases lay outside the gene matches. Germline V gene sequence: CDR1 SQVTM, CDR2 ANQGSEA. This CDR3 comprises 14 residues. CDR3 in amino acids: CSVGLAGGRNEQYF. The CDR3 nucleotides read TGCAGCGTTGGACTAGCGGGAGGGCGAAACGAGCAGTACTTC.

This clonotype was observed a few times. The chain couples TRBV5-4 to TRBJ1-3, with D maybe TRBD1 (5 bases). The germline V gene has CDR1 SGHNT and CDR2 YYREEE (reference sequence). V was shortened by 5 bases and J by 4 bases, with 13 bases between the two germline ends. The CDR3 extends over 14 amino acids. The CDR3, as DNA: TGTGCCAGCAGGCGAGCTGGGGCCGGAAACACCATATATTTT. This sequence encodes CASRRAGAGNTIYF.

The chain recombines TRBV28 with TRBJ1-1; 9 positions match TRBD1. The V gene end was trimmed by 2 bases and the J gene end by 5 bases; junction bases not matched to a gene: 3. The CDR3 is 14 residues long. From germline, CDR1 is MDHEN and CDR2 SYDVKM. CDR3 protein: CASSLGQGPTEAFF. CDR3 in DNA: TGTGCCAGCAGTTTAGGACAGGGGCCAACTGAAGCTTTCTTT. The whole variable domain, filled in from reference TRBV28 and TRBJ1-1, reads DVKVTQSSRYLVKRTGEKVFLECVQDMDHENMFWYRQDPGLGLRLIYFSYDVKMKEKGDIPEGYSVSREKKERFSLILESASTNQTSMYLCASSLGQGPTEAFFGQGTRLTVV.

This clonotype occurred many times. The CDR3 nucleotides read TGTGCCAGCAGCTTAATAGAAGAGACCCAGTACTTC. This encodes CASSLIEETQYF. The V call is TRBV11-2, the J call TRBJ2-5; no clear D gene. Per the germline V gene, CDR1 is SGHAT and CDR2 is FQNNGV. This CDR3 contains 12 residues. V was clipped by 2 bases and J by 3 bases, with 4 bases between them.

The table lists this clonotype with many counts. J is TRBJ2-1 and V is TRBV20-1, with TRBD2 matching 9 bases. This CDR3 is 14 amino acids long. The germline gives CDR1 DFQATT, CDR2 SNEGSKA (reference sequence). The V segment lost 6 bases and the J segment 8 bases; nucleotides outside the gene matches: 11. The CDR3 DNA reads as TGCAGTGCCCCGGGTAGCGGGAGTGTCGATGAGCAGTTCTTC. Translation: CSAPGSGSVDEQFF.

This clonotype was seen many times. The V call is TRBV12-3 or TRBV12-4, the J call TRBJ2-2; D uncertain. The ends were cut back, 6 bases at V and 1 base at J, with 12 bases in the middle. This CDR3 is 15 amino acids long. The CDR3 DNA follows: TGTGCCAGCAGCCCCGACTTGATGAACACCGGGGAGCTGTTTTTT. This sequence encodes CASSPDLMNTGELFF.

Note on this clonotype: It may be a read error: a sequence one base away is much more abundant. The chain links TRBV19 to TRBJ1-2; TRBD1 matches at 7 bases. This CDR3 has 14 amino acids. Germline V CDR1 and CDR2: LNHDA, SQIVND (reference sequence). The V gene end was trimmed by 5 bases and the J gene end by 3 bases; junction bases not matched to a gene: 6. CDR3 coding DNA: TGTGCCAGTAGTGTTGCAGGGGGGGACTATGGCTACACCTTC. It translates to CASSVAGGDYGYTF.

For this clonotype: A much larger clone sits a single nucleotide away, making a read error possible. The chain uses TRBV3-1 and TRBJ1-2; TRBD1 might be the D (6 bases). The CDR3 sequence is 16 residues long. V was shortened by 3 bases and J by 1 base, with 15 bases between the two germline ends. Germline-derived CDR1 and CDR2 are LGHDT and YNNKEL (reference sequence). This CDR3 reads CASSHDGTGSNYGYTF. CDR3 DNA: TGTGCCAGCAGCCATGATGGAACAGGGAGTAACTATGGCTACACCTTC. Filled out from reference TRBV3-1 and TRBJ1-2, the complete variable domain reads DTAVSQTPKYLVTQMGNDKSIKCEQNLGHDTMYWYKQDSKKFLKIMFSYNNKELIINETVPNRFSPKSPDKAHLNLHINSLELGDSAVYFCASSHDGTGSNYGYTFGSGTRLTVV.

This clonotype has a handful of counts. CDR3 DNA: TGTGCCAGTAGTGGATGGGGCAATGAGCAGTTCTTC. It codes for CASSGWGNEQFF. The chain is built from TRBV19 and TRBJ2-1; D remains ambiguous. Per germline, CDR1 LNHDA and CDR2 SQIVND (reference sequence). This CDR3 has 12 amino acids. Trimming cost V 5 bases and J 6 bases, with 8 bases left between them.

The chain uses TRBV7-2 and TRBJ2-2; a possible D gene is TRBD2 (6 bases). From germline, CDR1 is SGHTA and CDR2 FQGNSA. Deletions cut 2 bases from V and 1 base from J, with 8 bases between. CDR3 length: 15 residues. CDR3 nucleotides: TGTGCCAGCAGCTTACAGCGGGTGAACACCGGGGAGCTGTTTTTT. Residues: CASSLQRVNTGELFF. The full variable domain, with the rest looked up from reference TRBV7-2 and TRBJ2-2, is GAGVSQSPSNKVTEKGKDVELRCDPISGHTALYWYRQSLGQGLEFLIYFQGNSAPDKSGLPSDRFSAERTGGSVSTLTIQRTQQEDSAVYLCASSLQRVNTGELFFGEGSRLTVL.

The chain joins TRBV20-1 to TRBJ1-2; D perhaps matches TRBD1 (5 bases). This CDR3 has 13 amino acids. The germline CDR1 and CDR2 sequences are DFQATT and SNEGSKA (reference sequence). The germline V and J ends were trimmed by 3 bases and 11 bases, with 19 bases remaining between them. DNA for the CDR3: TGCAGTGCTAGGTTGCGCAGGGACCCTCGGTACACCTTC. Its protein is CSARLRRDPRYTF.

This clonotype has just one count. The chain links TRBV9 to TRBJ1-4, with D hard to call. The CDR3 spans 14 residues. The germline gives CDR1 SGDLS, CDR2 YYNGEE. V lost 0 bases, J lost 5 bases, and 8 bases lay in between. In DNA form, the CDR3 reads TGTGCCAGCAGCGTAGGTCAGGACAATGAAAAACTGTTTTTT. Protein product: CASSVGQDNEKLFF.

This clonotype was counted ten times or more. V usage is TRBV27 and J usage is TRBJ2-7, with D maybe TRBD2 (5 bases). Per germline, CDR1 MNHEY and CDR2 SMNVEV (reference sequence). Trimming stripped 5 bases from V and 5 bases from J, with 10 bases between. This CDR3 comprises 12 residues. The CDR3 is CASSVLGDEQYF. The CDR3 nucleotides read TGTGCCAGCAGTGTCCTCGGGGACGAGCAGTACTTC.

This clonotype was recorded many times. This chain uses TRBV27 with TRBJ2-2, with TRBD2 as a possible D gene (6 bases). Germline loops: CDR1 MNHEY, CDR2 SMNVEV (reference sequence). This CDR3 spans 16 amino acids. Between the trimmed V and J ends, which lost 3 bases and 0 bases, there was a span of 11 bases. The DNA for the CDR3 is TGTGCCAGCAGTTTGAGGGGACTTACGAACACCGGGGAGCTGTTTTTT. Translation: CASSLRGLTNTGELFF.

This clonotype was seen repeatedly, ten times or more. The chain combines TRBV5-1 with TRBJ2-3; TRBD2 matches at 7 bases. Losses at the gene ends were 4 bases for V and 2 bases for J; bases not matched to a gene: 10. Germline CDR1 SGHRS, CDR2 YFSETQ. CDR3 length: 16 amino acids. CDR3 loop: CASSLSTSVLTDTQYF. CDR3 DNA: TGCGCCAGCAGCCTATCTACTAGCGTCCTCACAGATACGCAGTATTTT.

At least ten counts were recorded for this clonotype. The chain carries TRBV10-1 and TRBJ2-1; D unclear. V was cut by 7 bases and J by 2 bases, with 6 bases left in between. The CDR3 is made up of 12 amino acids. The germline V gene encodes CDR1 WNHNN and CDR2 SYGVQD (reference sequence). This CDR3 is CASTDAYNEQFF. CDR3 DNA sequence: TGCGCCAGCACCGATGCCTACAATGAGCAGTTCTTC.

For this clonotype: Given a much more abundant clone one base away, this may be a read error. The genes are TRBV7-9 and TRBJ1-2; D perhaps matches TRBD1 (5 bases). The CDR3 is 14 amino acids. CDR1 is SEHNR, CDR2 FQNEAQ, per germline (reference sequence). Trimming removed 3 bases at V and 9 bases at J, with 17 bases between. The CDR3 region is CASSFWGVKDSYTF. Here the CDR3 DNA reads TGTGCCAGCAGCTTTTGGGGGGTCAAGGATAGCTACACCTTC. The complete variable domain, with remaining parts taken from reference TRBV7-9 and TRBJ1-2, reads DTGVSQNPRHKITKRGQNVTFRCDPISEHNRLYWYRQTLGQGPEFLTYFQNEAQLEKSRLLSDRFSAERPKGSFSTLEIQRTEQGDSAMYLCASSFWGVKDSYTFGSGTRLTVV.

Many counts were recorded for this clonotype. The chain couples TRBV5-1 to TRBJ2-1; TRBD2 aligns across 11 bases. The V gene's germline CDR1 is SGHRS and CDR2 YFSETQ. Germline trimming cut 0 bases from V and 9 bases from J; bases unmatched to any gene: 5. The CDR3 covers 15 residues. Here the CDR3 DNA reads TGCGCCAGCAGCTTGGAGGGTCTAGCGGGAGGTGAGCAGTTCTTC. This codes for CASSLEGLAGGEQFF.

Comments on this clonotype: A read error is the likely source, as a far larger clone sits one nucleotide away. This chain's CDR3 is CATQPRTHRERADTQYF. The CDR3 region has the DNA TGTGCCACCCAGCCCCGCACGCATCGGGAGAGGGCAGATACGCAGTATTTT. This chain uses TRBV11-3 with TRBJ2-3, with D tentatively TRBD2 (6 bases). Trimming took 10 bases from V and 4 from J, leaving 27 bases between them. Germline CDR1 is SGHNT and CDR2 is YENEEA. This CDR3 comprises 17 residues. The full variable domain, its missing parts supplied by reference TRBV11-3 and TRBJ2-3, is EAGVVQSPRYKIIEKKQPVAFWCNPISGHNTLYWYLQNLGQGPELLIRYENEEAVDDSQLPKDRFSAERLKGVDSTLKIQPAELGDSAVYLCATQPRTHRERADTQYFGPGTRLTVL.

This clonotype has only a few counts. Given a much more abundant clone one base away, this may be a read error. The CDR3, as DNA: TGTGCCGGCAGCCGGGTTTTGGGGACGCGGAACACTGAAGCTTTCTTT. Residues: CAGSRVLGTRNTEAFF. The chain is built from TRBV6-1 and TRBJ1-1, with D tentatively TRBD1 (5 bases). CDR1 and CDR2 (germline): MNHNS, SASEGT. This CDR3 region has 16 residues.

The chain recombines TRBV20-1 with TRBJ2-7, with a weak D call TRBD2 (6 bases). The CDR3 covers 13 residues. Germline assignment: CDR1 DFQATT and CDR2 SNEGSKA (reference sequence). The germline V and J ends were trimmed by 1 base and 2 bases, with 9 bases remaining between them. CDR3 coding DNA: TGCAGTGCTAGAGCCGGAGGGCCCTACGAGCAGTACTTC. Its translation is CSARAGGPYEQYF.

This clonotype was found a few times. This could be a read error, since a much larger clone is one nucleotide away. V gene TRBV10-3 combines with J gene TRBJ2-7; 14 bases fit TRBD2. Germline V gene sequence: CDR1 ENHRY, CDR2 SYGVKD. J gave up 2 bases and V 4 bases, and 10 bases lay outside the gene matches. The CDR3 loop spans 18 amino acids. CDR3 nucleotide sequence: TGTGCCATCAGTGGGGGGACTAGCGGGAGCAGGCGGGCCTACGAGCAGTACTTC. Amino acids: CAISGGTSGSRRAYEQYF.

The rearrangement links TRBV5-5 to TRBJ2-5; 12 positions match TRBD2. The germline gives CDR1 SGHKS, CDR2 YYEKEE (reference sequence). The CDR3 loop spans 18 amino acids. V lost 3 bases and J lost 5; bases outside the gene matches: 14. The CDR3 spells CASSSATSGSGFFETQYF. The CDR3, as DNA: TGTGCCAGCAGCTCCGCGACTAGCGGGAGTGGTTTTTTTGAGACCCAGTACTTC.

This clonotype has a count of ten or more. The CDR3 spells CATLSALNEKLFF. CDR3 DNA: TGTGCCACCCTCTCCGCCCTGAATGAAAAACTGTTTTTT. This chain uses TRBV13 with TRBJ1-4; D not resolved. CDR3 length equals 13 residues. Trimming took off 10 bases at V and 5 bases at J, with 14 bases between the two ends. Germline V gene sequence: CDR1 PRHDT, CDR2 FYEKMQ (reference sequence).

This clonotype occurred many times. The CDR3 DNA reads TGTGCCAGCAGCAGGGGACAGGTCCCAACCACAGATACGCAGTATTTT. Its translation is CASSRGQVPTTDTQYF. V and J are TRBV11-1 and TRBJ2-3; 8 bases line up with TRBD1. The CDR3 contains 16 residues. The ends lost 5 bases at V and 2 bases at J; junction bases unmatched: 9. The germline CDR1 and CDR2 sequences are SGHAT and FQDESV (reference sequence).

This chain's CDR3 is CSGISGKNIQYF. The CDR3 DNA is TGCAGTGGGATTTCGGGCAAAAACATTCAGTACTTC. The chain couples TRBV20-1 to TRBJ2-4; D is unclear. Germline lookup yields CDR1 DFQATT and CDR2 SNEGSKA (reference sequence). Deletions cut 7 bases from V and 3 bases from J, with 10 bases between. The CDR3 spans 12 residues.

This clonotype was seen many times. Its ends do not fully match the called genes, so a read error is possible. The V call is TRBV20-1, the J call TRBJ2-3, with TRBD2 identical over 8 bases. This CDR3 spans 14 amino acids. Germline V gene lookup returns CDR1 DFQATT and CDR2 SNEGSKA (reference sequence). The CDR3 loop reads CSAALAGPTDTQCF. The DNA of the CDR3 is TGCAGTGCCGCCCTAGCGGGCCCCACAGATACGCAGTGTTTT.